These 2 T cell receptor beta chains came from one sample sequenced in a study of T cell responses to AZD1222 COVID-19 vaccine. Here immunoSEQ multiplex PCR was the method, and the copy in TCRdb shows in-frame clones only, minus some. The table shows over 150,000 clones, with around 85% occurring only once. Specimen: peripheral blood, collected on day 0 of MenACWY control vaccination. The receptors were sampled from an adult in good health.

The chain has TRBV7-6 and TRBJ1-1; D uncertain. The V end was cut by 5 bases, the J end by 1 base, with 11 bases between. CDR3 length: 14 amino acids. Germline assignment: CDR1 SGHVS and CDR2 FNYEAQ. CDR3 nucleotides: TGTGCCAGCAGCCCGATGGGCACGAACACTGAAGCTTTCTTT. Its protein is CASSPMGTNTEAFF.

V gene TRBV14 combines with J gene TRBJ2-4; D uncertain. There are 15 residues in the CDR3. V lost 0 bases, J lost 6 bases, and 12 bases lay in between. Germline V gene sequence: CDR1 SGHDN, CDR2 FVKESK. The CDR3 region is CASSQDRQSSNIQYF. In nucleotides, the CDR3 is TGTGCCAGCAGCCAAGATCGGCAGTCCTCAAACATTCAGTACTTC.